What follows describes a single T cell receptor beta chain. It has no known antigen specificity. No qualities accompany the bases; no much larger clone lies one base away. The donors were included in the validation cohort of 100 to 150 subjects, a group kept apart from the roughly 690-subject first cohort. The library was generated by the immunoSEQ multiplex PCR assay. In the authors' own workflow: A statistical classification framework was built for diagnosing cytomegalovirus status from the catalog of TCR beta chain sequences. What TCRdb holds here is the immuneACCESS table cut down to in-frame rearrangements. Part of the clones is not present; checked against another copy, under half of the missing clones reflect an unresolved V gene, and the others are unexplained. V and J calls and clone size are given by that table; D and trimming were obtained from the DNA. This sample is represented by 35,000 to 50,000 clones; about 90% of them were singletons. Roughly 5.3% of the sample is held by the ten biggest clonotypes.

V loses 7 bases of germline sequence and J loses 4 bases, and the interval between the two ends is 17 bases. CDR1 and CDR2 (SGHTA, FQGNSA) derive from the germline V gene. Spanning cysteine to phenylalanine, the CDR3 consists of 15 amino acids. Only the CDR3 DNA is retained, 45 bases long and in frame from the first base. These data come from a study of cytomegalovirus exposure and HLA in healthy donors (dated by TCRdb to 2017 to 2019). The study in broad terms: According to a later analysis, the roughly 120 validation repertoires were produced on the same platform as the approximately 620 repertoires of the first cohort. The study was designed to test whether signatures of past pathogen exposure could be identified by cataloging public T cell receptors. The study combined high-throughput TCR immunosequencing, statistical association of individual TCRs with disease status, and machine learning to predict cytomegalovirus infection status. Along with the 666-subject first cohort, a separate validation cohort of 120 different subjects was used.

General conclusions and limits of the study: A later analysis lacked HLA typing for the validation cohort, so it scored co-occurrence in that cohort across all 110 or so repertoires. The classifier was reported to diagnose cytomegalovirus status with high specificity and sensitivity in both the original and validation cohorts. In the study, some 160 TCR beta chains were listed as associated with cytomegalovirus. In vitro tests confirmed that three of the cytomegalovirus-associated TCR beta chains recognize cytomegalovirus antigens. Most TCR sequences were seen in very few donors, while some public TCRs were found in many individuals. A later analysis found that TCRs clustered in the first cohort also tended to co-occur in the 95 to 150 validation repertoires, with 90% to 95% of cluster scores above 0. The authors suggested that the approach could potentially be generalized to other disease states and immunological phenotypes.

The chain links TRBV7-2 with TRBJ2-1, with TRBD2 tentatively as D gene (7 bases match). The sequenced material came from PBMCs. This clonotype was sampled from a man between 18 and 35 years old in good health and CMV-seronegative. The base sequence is TGTGCCAGCACCCAAAGGGGGGGCCGATACAATGAGCAGTTCTTC. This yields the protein CASTQRGGRYNEQFF.